A single TCR beta chain is shown here with its context. Sequence at one end of the junction differs from germline and may be a read error. The sample is drawn from a study of blood T cell repertoires in COVID-19. The method was immunoSEQ multiplex PCR; TCRdb's version includes in-frame clones alone and lacks a portion of them. The sample records about 55,000 clones, 75% to 95% being singletons. The CDR3 runs to 11 residues. Germline assignment: CDR1 DFQATT and CDR2 SNEGSKA (reference sequence). The TCR was taken from a man aged 50 to 60 with active COVID-19. The sequencing sample was made of peripheral blood. V and J are TRBV20-1 and TRBJ2-7; 7 nucleotides agree with TRBD1. This CDR3 reads CSARDRDEQYF. The CDR3 coding sequence is TGCAGTGCAAGAGACAGGGACGAGCAGTACTTC.